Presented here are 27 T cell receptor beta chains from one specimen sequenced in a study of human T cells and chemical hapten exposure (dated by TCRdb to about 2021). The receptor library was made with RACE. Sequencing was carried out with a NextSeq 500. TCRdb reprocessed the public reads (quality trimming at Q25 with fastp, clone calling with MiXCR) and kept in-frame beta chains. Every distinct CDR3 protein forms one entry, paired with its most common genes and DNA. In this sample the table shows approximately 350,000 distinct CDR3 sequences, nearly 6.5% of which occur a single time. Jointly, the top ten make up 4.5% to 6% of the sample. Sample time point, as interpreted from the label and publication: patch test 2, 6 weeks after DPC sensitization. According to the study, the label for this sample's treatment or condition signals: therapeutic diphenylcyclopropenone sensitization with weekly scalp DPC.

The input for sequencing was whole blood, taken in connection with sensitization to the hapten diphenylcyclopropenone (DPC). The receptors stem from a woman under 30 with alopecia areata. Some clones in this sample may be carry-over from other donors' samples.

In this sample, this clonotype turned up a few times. The CDR3 reads CASTRTGVVSNQPQHF. The CDR3 region has the DNA TGTGCCAGCACCCGGACAGGAGTGGTTAGCAATCAGCCCCAGCATTTT. The rearrangement uses TRBV6-6 and TRBJ1-5; 7 bases match TRBD1. V shed 7 bases and J 0 bases; nucleotides not matched to a gene: 9. The V gene's germline CDR1 is MNHNY and CDR2 SVGAGI (reference sequence). The CDR3 consists of 16 residues.

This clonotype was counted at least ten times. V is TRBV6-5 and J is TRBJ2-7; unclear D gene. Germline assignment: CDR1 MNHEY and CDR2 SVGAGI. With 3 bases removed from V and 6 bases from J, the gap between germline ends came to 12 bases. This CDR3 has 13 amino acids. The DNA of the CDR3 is TGTGCCAGCAGTTATCAACGAGGCGGCGAGCAGTACTTC. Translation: CASSYQRGGEQYF.

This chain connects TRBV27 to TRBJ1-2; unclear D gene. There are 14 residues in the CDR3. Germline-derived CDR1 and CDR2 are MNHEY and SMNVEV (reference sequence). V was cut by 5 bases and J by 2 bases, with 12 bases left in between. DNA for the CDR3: TGTGCCAGCAGTCCACACCCGGGGAACTATGGCTACACCTTC. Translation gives CASSPHPGNYGYTF.

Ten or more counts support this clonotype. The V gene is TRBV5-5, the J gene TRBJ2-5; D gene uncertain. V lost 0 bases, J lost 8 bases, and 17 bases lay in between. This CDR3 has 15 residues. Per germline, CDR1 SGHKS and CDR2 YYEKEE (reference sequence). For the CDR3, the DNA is TGTGCCAGCAGCTTGGCCCCAACGGGTCGGAAAACCCAGTACTTC. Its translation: CASSLAPTGRKTQYF.

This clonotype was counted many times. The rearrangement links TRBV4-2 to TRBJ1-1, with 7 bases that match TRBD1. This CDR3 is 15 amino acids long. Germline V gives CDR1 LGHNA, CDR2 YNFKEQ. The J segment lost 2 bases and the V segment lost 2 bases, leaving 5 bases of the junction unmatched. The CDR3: CASSQSGTANTEAFF. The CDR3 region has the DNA TGTGCCAGCAGCCAATCTGGGACAGCCAACACTGAAGCTTTCTTT.

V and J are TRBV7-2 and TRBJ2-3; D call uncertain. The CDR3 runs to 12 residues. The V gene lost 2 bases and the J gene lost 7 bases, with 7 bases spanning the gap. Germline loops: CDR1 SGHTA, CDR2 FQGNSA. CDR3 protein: CASSLSGNTQYF. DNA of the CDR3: TGTGCCAGCAGCTTATCGGGCAATACGCAGTATTTT.

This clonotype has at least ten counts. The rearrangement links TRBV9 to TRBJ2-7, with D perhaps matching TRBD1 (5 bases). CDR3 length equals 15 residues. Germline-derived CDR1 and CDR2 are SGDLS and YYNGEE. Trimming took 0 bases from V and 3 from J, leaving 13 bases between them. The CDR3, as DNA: TGTGCCAGCAGCGTAGTAGTCAGGGCGATCTACGAGCAGTACTTC. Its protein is CASSVVVRAIYEQYF.

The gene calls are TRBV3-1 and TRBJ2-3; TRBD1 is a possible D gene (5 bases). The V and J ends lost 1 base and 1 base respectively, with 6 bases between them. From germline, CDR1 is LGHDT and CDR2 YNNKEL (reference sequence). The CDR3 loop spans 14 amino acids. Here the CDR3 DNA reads TGTGCCAGCAGCCAAGCCAGGGGCACAGATACGCAGTATTTT. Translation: CASSQARGTDTQYF.

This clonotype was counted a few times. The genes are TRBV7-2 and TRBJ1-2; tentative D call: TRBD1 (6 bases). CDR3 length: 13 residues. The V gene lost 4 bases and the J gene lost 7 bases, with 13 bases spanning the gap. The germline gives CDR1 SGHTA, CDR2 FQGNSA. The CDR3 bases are TGTGCCAGCAGCTCTACACAGGGAATTGGCTACACCTTC. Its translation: CASSSTQGIGYTF.

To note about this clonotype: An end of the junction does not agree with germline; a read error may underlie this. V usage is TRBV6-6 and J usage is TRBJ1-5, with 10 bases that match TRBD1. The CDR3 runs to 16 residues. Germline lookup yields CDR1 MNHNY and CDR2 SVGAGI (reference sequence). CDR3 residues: CVSSRQGAGSNQPQHF. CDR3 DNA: TGTGTCAGCAGTCGACAGGGGGCTGGGAGCAATCAGCCCCAGCATTTT.

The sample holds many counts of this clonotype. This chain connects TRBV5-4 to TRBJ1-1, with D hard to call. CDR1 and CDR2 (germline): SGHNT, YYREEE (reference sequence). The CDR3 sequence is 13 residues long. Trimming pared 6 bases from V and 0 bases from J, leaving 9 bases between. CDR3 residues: CASNLDMNTEAFF. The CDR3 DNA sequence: TGTGCCAGCAATCTCGACATGAACACTGAAGCTTTCTTT.

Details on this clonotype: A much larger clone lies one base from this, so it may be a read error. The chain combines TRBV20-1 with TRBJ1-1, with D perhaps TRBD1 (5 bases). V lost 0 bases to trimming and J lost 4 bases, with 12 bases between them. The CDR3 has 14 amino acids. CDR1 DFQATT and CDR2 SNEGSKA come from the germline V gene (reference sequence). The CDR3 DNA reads TGCAGTGCTAGAGATGGAACAGGAGGCACTGAAGCTTTCTTT. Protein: CSARDGTGGTEAFF.

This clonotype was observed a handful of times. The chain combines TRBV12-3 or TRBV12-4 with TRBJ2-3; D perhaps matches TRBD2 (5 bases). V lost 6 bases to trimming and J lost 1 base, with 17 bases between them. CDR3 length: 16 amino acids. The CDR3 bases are TGTGCCAGCAGCCCTAGCCAGCGGTTCGGCACAGATACGCAGTATTTT. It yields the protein CASSPSQRFGTDTQYF.

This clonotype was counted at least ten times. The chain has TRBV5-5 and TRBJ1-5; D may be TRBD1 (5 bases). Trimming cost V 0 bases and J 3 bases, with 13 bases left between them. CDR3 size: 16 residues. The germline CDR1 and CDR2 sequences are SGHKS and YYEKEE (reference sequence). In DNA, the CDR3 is TGTGCCAGCAGCTTGGGGGACGGTAGTCTCAATCAGCCCCAGCATTTT. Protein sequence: CASSLGDGSLNQPQHF.

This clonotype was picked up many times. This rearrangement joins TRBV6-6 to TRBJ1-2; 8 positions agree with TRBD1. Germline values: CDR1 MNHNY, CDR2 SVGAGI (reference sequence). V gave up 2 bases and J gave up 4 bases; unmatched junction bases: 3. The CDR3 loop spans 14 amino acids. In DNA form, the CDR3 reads TGTGCCAGCAGTTACGCCGGGACAGGCTATGGCTACACCTTC. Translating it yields CASSYAGTGYGYTF.

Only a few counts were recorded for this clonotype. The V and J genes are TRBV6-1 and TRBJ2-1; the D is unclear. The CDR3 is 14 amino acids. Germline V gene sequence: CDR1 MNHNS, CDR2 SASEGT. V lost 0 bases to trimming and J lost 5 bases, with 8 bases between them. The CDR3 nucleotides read TGTGCCAGCAGTGAAGCTGGGCAGAACAATGAGCAGTTCTTC. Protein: CASSEAGQNNEQFF.

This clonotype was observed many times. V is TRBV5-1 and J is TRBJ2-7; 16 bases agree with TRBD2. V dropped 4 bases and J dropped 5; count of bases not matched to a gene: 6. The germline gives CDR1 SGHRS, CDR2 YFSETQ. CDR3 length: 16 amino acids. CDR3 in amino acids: CASSTGTSGGADEQYF. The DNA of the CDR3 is TGCGCCAGCAGCACAGGGACTAGCGGGGGGGCTGACGAGCAGTACTTC.

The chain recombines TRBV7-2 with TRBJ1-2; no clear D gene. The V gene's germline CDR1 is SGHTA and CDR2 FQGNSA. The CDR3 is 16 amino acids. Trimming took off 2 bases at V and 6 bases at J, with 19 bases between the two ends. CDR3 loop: CASSLSWTVSQNGYTF. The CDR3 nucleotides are TGTGCCAGCAGCTTAAGCTGGACGGTGAGCCAAAATGGCTACACCTTC.

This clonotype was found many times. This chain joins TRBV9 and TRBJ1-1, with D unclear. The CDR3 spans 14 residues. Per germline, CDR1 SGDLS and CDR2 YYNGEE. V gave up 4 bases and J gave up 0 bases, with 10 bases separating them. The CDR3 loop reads CASSYGRLNTEAFF. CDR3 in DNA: TGTGCCAGCAGCTACGGACGGTTGAACACTGAAGCTTTCTTT. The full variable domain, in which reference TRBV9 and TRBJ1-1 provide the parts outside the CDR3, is DSGVTQTPKHLITATGQRVTLRCSPRSGDLSVYWYQQSLDQGLQFLIQYYNGEERAKGNILERFSAQQFPDLHSELNLSSLELGDSALYFCASSYGRLNTEAFFGQGTRLTVV.

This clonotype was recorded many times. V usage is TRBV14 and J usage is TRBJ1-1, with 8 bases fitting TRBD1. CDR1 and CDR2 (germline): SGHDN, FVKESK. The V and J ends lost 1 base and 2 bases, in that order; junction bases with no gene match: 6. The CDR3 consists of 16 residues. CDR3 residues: CASSQVTGEGNTEAFF. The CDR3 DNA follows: TGTGCCAGCAGCCAAGTGACAGGGGAAGGAAACACTGAAGCTTTCTTT.

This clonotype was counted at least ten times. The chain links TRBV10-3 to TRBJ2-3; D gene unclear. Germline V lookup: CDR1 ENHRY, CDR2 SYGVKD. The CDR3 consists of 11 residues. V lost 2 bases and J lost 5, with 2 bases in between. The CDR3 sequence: CAISERDTQYF. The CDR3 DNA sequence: TGTGCCATCAGTGAGAGAGATACGCAGTATTTT.

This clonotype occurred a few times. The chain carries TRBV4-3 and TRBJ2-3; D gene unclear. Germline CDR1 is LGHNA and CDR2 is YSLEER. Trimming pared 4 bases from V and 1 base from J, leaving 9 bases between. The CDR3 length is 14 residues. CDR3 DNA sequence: TGCGCCAGCAGCCCCCGGTCTCGCACAGATACGCAGTATTTT. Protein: CASSPRSRTDTQYF.

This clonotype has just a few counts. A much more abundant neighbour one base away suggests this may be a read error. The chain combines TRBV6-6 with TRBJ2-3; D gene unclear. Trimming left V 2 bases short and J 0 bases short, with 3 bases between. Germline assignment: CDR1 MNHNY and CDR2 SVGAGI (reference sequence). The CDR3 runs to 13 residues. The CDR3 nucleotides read TGTGCCAGCAGTTACCCTAGCACAGATACGCAGTATTTT. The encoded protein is CASSYPSTDTQYF.

In nucleotides, the CDR3 is TGTGCCAGCAGTCCAATGGGCCTCGAGCAAGAGACCCAGTACTTC. It specifies CASSPMGLEQETQYF. The V gene is TRBV2, the J gene TRBJ2-5, with unresolved D. There are 15 residues in the CDR3. Deletions cut 5 bases from V and 2 bases from J, with 15 bases between. The germline CDR1 and CDR2 sequences are SNHLY and FYNNEI.

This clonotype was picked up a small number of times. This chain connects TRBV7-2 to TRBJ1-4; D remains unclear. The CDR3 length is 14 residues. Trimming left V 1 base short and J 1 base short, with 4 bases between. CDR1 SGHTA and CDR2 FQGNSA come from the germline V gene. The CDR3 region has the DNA TGTGCCAGCAGCTTAGGCTTAACTAATGAAAAACTGTTTTTT. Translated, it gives CASSLGLTNEKLFF.

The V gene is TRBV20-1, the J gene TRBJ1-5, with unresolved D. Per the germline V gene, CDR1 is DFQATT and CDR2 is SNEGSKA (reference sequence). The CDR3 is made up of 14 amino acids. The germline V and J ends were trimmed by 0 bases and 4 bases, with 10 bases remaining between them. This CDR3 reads CSARDSSLNQPQHF. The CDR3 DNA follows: TGCAGTGCTAGAGATTCAAGCCTTAATCAGCCCCAGCATTTT.

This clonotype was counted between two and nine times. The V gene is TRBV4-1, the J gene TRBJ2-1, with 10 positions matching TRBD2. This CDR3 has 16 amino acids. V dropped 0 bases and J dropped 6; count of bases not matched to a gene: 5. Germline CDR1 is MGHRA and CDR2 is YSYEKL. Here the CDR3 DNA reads TGCGCCAGCAGCCAAGAGAAGCGGGGGGGCCCCAATGAGCAGTTCTTC. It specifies CASSQEKRGGPNEQFF.